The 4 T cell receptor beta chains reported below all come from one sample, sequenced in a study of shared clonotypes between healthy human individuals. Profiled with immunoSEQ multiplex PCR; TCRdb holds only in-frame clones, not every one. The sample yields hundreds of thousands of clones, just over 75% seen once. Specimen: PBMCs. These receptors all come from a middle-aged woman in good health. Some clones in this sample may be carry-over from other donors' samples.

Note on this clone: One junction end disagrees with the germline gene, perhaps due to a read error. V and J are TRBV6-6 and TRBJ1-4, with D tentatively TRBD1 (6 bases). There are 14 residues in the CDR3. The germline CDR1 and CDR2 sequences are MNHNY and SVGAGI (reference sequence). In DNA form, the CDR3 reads TGTGCCAGCAGTTACGGGGGAGAGACAGGTTTATCGGCTTTT. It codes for CASSYGGETGLSAF.

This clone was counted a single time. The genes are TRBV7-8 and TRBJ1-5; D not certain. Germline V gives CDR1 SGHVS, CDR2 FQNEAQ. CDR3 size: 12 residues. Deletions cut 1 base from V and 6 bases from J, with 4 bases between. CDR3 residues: CASSLVSQPQHF. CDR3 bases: TGTGCCAGCAGCTTAGTGAGTCAGCCCCAGCATTTT.

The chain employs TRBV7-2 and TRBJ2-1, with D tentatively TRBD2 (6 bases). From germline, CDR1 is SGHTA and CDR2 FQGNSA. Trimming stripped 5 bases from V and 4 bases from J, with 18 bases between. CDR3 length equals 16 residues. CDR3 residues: CASSPIPGLRYNEQFF. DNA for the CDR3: TGTGCCAGCAGCCCGATCCCGGGACTCAGATACAATGAGCAGTTCTTC.

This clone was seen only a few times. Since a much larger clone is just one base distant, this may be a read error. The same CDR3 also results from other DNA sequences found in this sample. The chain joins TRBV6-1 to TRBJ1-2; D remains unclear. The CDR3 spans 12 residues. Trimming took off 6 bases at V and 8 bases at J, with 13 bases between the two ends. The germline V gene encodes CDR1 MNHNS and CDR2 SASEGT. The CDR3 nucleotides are TGTGCCAGCAGCGAGGCAGGCCGGGGCTACACCTTC. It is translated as CASSEAGRGYTF.